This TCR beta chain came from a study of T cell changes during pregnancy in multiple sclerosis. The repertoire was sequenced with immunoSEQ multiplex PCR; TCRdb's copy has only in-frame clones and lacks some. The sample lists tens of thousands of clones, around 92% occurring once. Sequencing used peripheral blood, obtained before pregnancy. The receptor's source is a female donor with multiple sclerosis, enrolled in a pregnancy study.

The CDR3 spells CASSNTAEGDYTF. The CDR3 DNA reads as TGTGCCAGCAGTAATACCGCAGAAGGGGACTACACCTTC. The chain has TRBV6-5 and TRBJ1-2; D is possibly TRBD1 (5 bases). This CDR3 contains 13 residues. Germline loops: CDR1 MNHEY, CDR2 SVGAGI. Trimming pared 5 bases from V and 10 bases from J, leaving 17 bases between.